This TCR beta chain was recorded in a study of T-cell reconstitution after alpha-beta-depleted transplantation in children. Molecular barcoding with unique molecular identifiers was used for the TCRbeta library. TCRdb itself ran the PCR reads through MiXCR, one entry per CDR3 protein. The sample holds 190,000 or so distinct CDR3 sequences, approximately 6.8% seen once. Ten or more counts support this clonotype. The TCR sequence derives from a human donor who donated a stem cell graft to a child with Wiskott-Aldrich syndrome. Sequences were derived from PBMCs from the stem cell graft donor, sampled from the stem cell graft.

The CDR3 sequence: CSARDSVGGRRTEAFF. The CDR3 nucleotides are TGCAGTGCTAGAGATTCTGTTGGGGGGCGCAGAACTGAAGCTTTCTTT. The V call is TRBV20-1, the J call TRBJ1-1; tentative D call: TRBD1 (6 bases). Germline CDR1 reads DFQATT; CDR2 reads SNEGSKA (reference sequence). The CDR3 has 16 residues. Trimming left V 0 bases short and J 5 bases short, with 19 bases between.